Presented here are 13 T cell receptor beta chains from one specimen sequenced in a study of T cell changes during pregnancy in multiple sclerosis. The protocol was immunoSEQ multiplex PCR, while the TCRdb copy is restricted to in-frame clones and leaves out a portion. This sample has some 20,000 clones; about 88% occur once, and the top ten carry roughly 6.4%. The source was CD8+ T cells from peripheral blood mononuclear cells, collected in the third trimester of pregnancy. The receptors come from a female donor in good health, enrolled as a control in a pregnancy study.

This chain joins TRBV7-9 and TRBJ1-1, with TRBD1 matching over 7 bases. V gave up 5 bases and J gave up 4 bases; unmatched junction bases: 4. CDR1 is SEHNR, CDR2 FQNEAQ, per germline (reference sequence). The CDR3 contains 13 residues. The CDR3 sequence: CASSPTGSTEAFF. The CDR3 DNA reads TGTGCCAGCAGCCCGACAGGGTCCACTGAAGCTTTCTTT.

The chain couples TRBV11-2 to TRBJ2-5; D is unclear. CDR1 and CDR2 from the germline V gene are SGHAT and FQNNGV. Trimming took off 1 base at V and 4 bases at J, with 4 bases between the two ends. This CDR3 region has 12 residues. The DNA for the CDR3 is TGTGCCAGCAGCTTAGTTCTAGAGACCCAGTACTTC. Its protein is CASSLVLETQYF.

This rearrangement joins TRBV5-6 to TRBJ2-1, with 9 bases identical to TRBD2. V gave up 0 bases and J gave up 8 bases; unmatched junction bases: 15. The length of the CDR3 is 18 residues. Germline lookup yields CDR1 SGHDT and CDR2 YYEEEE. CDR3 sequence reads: CASSLASAGGWRGDEQFF. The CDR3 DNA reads TGTGCCAGCAGCTTGGCGTCCGCGGGGGGGTGGAGGGGCGATGAGCAGTTCTTC.

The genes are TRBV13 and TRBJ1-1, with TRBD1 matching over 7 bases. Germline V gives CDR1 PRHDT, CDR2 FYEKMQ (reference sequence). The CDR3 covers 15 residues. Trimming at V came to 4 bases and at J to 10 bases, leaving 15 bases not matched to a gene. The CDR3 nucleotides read TGTGCCAGCAGCTACCGGATCGCGGGGACAGTCGGAGCTTTCTTT. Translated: CASSYRIAGTVGAFF.

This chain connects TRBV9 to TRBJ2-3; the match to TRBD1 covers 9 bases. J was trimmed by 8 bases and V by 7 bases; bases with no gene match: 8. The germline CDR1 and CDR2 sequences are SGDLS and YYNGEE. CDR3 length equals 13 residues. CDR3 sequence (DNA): TGTGCCAGCGGTGGGACAGGGTTTCGTACGCAGTATTTT. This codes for CASGGTGFRTQYF. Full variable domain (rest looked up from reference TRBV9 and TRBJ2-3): DSGVTQTPKHLITATGQRVTLRCSPRSGDLSVYWYQQSLDQGLQFLIQYYNGEERAKGNILERFSAQQFPDLHSELNLSSLELGDSALYFCASGGTGFRTQYFGPGTRLTVL.

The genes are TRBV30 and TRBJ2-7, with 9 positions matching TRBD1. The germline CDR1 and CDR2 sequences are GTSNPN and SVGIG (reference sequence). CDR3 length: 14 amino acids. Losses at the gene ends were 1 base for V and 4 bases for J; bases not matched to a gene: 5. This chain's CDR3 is CAWSGDRVYYEQYF. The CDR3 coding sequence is TGTGCCTGGAGTGGGGACAGGGTCTATTACGAGCAGTACTTC.

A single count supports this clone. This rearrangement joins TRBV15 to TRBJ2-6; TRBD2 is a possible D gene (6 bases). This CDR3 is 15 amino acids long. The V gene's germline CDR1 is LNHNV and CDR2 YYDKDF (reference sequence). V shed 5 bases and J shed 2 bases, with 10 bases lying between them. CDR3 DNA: TGTGCCACCAGCGGGCGGGGAACTGGGGCCAACGTCCTGACTTTC. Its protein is CATSGRGTGANVLTF.

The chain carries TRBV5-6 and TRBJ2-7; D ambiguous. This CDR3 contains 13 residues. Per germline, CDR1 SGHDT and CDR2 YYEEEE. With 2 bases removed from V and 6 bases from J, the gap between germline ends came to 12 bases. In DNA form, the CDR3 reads TGTGCCAGCAGCTTTTCTCCCTCGCGCGAGCAGTACTTC. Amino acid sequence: CASSFSPSREQYF.

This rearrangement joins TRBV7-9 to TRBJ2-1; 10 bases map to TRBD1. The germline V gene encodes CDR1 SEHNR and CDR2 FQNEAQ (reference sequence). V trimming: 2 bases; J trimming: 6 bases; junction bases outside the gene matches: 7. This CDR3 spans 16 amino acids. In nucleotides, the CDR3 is TGTGCCAGCAGCTTAATCGGGACAGGGGCCTTCAATGAGCAGTTCTTC. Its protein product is CASSLIGTGAFNEQFF.

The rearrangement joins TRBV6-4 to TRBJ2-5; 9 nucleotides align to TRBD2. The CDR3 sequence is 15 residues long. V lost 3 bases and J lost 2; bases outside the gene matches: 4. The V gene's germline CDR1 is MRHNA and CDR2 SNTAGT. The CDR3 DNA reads TGTGCCAGCAGTGAAGGCGGGGGGGTTCAAGAGACCCAGTACTTC. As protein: CASSEGGGVQETQYF.

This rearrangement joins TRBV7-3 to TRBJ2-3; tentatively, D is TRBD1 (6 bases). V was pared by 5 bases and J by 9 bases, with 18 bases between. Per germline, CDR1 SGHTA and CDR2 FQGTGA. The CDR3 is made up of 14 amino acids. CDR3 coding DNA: TGTGCCAGCAGCCCCCCGGGACAAAAGGACACGCAGTATTTT. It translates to CASSPPGQKDTQYF.

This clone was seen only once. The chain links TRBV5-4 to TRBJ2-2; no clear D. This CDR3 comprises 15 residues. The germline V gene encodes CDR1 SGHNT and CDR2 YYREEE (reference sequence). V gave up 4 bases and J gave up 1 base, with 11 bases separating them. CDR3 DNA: TGTGCCAGCAGCCCGGTTATTATGAACACCGGGGAGCTGTTTTTT. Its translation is CASSPVIMNTGELFF.

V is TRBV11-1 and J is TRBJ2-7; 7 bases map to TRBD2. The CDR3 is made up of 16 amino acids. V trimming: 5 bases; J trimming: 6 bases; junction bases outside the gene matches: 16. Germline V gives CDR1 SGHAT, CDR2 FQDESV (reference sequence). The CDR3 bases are TGTGCCAGCAGCCCACGTCCCAGGGAGGGTCTCTCCGAGCAGTACTTC. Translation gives CASSPRPREGLSEQYF.